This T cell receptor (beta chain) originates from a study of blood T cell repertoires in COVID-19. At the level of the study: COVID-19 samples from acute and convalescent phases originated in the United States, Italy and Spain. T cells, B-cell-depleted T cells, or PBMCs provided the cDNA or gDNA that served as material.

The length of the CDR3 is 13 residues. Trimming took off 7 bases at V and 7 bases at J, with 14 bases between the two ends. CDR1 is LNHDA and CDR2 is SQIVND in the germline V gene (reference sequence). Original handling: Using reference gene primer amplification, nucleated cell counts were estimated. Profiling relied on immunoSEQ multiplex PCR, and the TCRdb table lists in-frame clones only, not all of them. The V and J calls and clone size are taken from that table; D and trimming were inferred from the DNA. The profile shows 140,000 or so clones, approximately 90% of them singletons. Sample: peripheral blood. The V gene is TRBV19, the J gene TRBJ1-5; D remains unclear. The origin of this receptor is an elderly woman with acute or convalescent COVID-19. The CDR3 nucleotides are TGTGCCAGTACGGACTGGCCCGGGCAGCCCCAGCATTTT. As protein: CASTDWPGQPQHF.